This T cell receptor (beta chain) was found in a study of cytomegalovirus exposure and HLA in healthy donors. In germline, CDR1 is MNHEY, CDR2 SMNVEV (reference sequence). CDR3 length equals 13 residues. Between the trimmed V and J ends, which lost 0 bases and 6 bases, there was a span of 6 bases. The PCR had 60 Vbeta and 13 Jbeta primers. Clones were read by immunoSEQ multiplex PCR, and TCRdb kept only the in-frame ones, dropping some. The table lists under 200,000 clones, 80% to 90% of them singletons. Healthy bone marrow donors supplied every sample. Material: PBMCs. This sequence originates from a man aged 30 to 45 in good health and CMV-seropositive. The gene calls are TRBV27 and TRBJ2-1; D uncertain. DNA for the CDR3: TGTGCCAGCAGTTTATCGACTTCCAATGAGCAGTTCTTC. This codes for CASSLSTSNEQFF.